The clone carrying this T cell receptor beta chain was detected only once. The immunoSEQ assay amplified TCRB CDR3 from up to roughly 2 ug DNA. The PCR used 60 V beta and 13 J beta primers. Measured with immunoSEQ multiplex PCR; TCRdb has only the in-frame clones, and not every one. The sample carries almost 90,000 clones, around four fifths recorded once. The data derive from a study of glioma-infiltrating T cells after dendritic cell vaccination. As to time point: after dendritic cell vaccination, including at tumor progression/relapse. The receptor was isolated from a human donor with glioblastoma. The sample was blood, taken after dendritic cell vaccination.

This CDR3 is CASSQDLGLGGETQYF. As DNA, the CDR3 is TGCGCCAGCAGCCAAGATTTAGGGCTAGGGGGAGAGACCCAGTACTTC. The V gene is TRBV4-1, the J gene TRBJ2-5; D is possibly TRBD1 (6 bases). Germline-derived CDR1 and CDR2 are MGHRA and YSYEKL. This CDR3 is 16 amino acids long. Trimming cost V 0 bases and J 4 bases, with 15 bases left between them.